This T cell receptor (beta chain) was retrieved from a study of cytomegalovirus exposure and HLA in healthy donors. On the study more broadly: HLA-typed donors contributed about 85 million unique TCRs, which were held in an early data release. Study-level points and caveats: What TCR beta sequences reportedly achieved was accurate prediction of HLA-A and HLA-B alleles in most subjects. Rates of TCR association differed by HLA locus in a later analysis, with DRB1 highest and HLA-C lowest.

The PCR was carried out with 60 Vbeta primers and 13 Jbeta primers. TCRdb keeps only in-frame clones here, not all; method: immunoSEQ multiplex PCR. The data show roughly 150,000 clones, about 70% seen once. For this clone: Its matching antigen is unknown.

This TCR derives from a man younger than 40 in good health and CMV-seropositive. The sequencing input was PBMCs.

The CDR3 nucleotides read TGTGCCAGCTCGGAACAACAGGCGGACACCGGGGAGCTGTTTTTT. Protein product: CASSEQQADTGELFF. The genes are TRBV18 and TRBJ2-2, with D tentatively TRBD1 (5 bases). The germline gives CDR1 KGHSH, CDR2 LQKENI. V lost 6 bases, J lost 3 bases, and 14 bases lay in between. CDR3 length: 15 amino acids.